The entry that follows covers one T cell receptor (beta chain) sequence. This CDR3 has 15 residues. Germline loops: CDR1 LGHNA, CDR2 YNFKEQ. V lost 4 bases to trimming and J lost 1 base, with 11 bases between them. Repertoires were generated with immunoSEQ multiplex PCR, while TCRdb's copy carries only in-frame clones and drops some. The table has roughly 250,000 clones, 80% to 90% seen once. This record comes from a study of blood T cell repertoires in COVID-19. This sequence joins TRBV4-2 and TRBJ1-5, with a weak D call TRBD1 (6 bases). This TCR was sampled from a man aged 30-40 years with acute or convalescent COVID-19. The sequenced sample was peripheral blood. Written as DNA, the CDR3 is TGTGCCAGCAGCCGCGTACAGGGAAGCAATCAGCCCCAGCATTTT. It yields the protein CASSRVQGSNQPQHF.